The rows below give T cell receptor beta chains drawn from one sample of a study of T cells in Graves' hyperthyroidism and ophthalmopathy. In TCRdb, the multiplex PCR reads were re-called with MiXCR into one record per CDR3 protein. The sample consists of around 520,000 distinct CDR3 sequences, less than 25% of them appearing once. The sample was blood. The origin of the receptors is a woman aged 25 to 39 with Graves' ophthalmopathy. Each CDR3 is given with its conserved first and last residue. D genes are given only for firm matches. Clone size is shown for a subset of rows, as once, few, many or a class of expanded clone.

abundance: few
v_gene: TRBV7-2
j_gene: TRBJ1-1
d_gene: -
CDR3nt: TGTGCCAGCAGCCCGATGTCAGGGGTTCACACTGAAGCTTTCTTT
CDR3aa: CASSPMSGVHTEAFF

abundance: -
v_gene: TRBV5-5
j_gene: TRBJ2-7
d_gene: -
CDR3nt: TGTGCCAGCTGCAGGAGGCTAGGTCTTGACGAGCAGTACTTC
CDR3aa: CASCRRLGLDEQYF

abundance: many
v_gene: TRBV5-1
j_gene: TRBJ1-1
d_gene: TRBD1
CDR3nt: TGCGCCAGCAGCTGGGGGGGGACAGTGAACACTGAAGCTTTCTTT
CDR3aa: CASSWGGTVNTEAFF

abundance: many
v_gene: TRBV27
j_gene: TRBJ2-6
d_gene: -
CDR3nt: TGTGCCAGCAGTACCCCCCGCTCTGGGGCCAACGTCCTGACTTTC
CDR3aa: CASSTPRSGANVLTF

abundance: many
v_gene: TRBV7-6
j_gene: TRBJ2-5
d_gene: TRBD2
CDR3nt: TGTGCCAGCAGCCCCTACGGGGGGACGCGGTACCAAGAGACCCAGTACTTC
CDR3aa: CASSPYGGTRYQETQYF

abundance: -
v_gene: TRBV7-9
j_gene: TRBJ2-7
d_gene: -
CDR3nt: TGTGCCAGCAGGGGGGGGCTCTACGAGCAGTACTTC
CDR3aa: CASRGGLYEQYF

abundance: -
v_gene: TRBV27
j_gene: TRBJ1-2
d_gene: -
CDR3nt: TGTGCCAGCACCCCTTTGGGCTTAAAAAGCTATGGCTACACCTTC
CDR3aa: CASTPLGLKSYGYTF

abundance: many
v_gene: TRBV20-1
j_gene: TRBJ1-2
d_gene: -
CDR3nt: TGCAGTGCTTACGGGGGGAGCTATGGCTACACCTTC
CDR3aa: CSAYGGSYGYTF

abundance: -
v_gene: TRBV3-1
j_gene: TRBJ2-5
d_gene: TRBD1
CDR3nt: TGTGCCAGCAGCCAAGTGGGACAGGGGGCCGAGACCCAGTACTTC
CDR3aa: CASSQVGQGAETQYF

abundance: many
v_gene: TRBV20-1
j_gene: TRBJ1-1
d_gene: -
CDR3nt: TGCAGTGCTAGTTTGCTGAACACTGAAGCTTTCTTT
CDR3aa: CSASLLNTEAFF

abundance: few
v_gene: TRBV3-1
j_gene: TRBJ1-3
d_gene: TRBD1
CDR3nt: TGTGCCAGCAGACCACAGGGGTCTGGAAACACCATATATTTT
CDR3aa: CASRPQGSGNTIYF

abundance: many
v_gene: TRBV12-3/TRBV12-4
j_gene: TRBJ1-2
d_gene: TRBD1
CDR3nt: TGTGCCAGCAGCCTTAGCGACAGGGGGGGGCATGGCTACACCTTC
CDR3aa: CASSLSDRGGHGYTF

abundance: many
v_gene: TRBV12-3/TRBV12-4
j_gene: TRBJ2-7
d_gene: -
CDR3nt: TGTGCCAGCAGTTTAGAGGGGCGGGGGCCCTCTTACGAGCAGTACTTC
CDR3aa: CASSLEGRGPSYEQYF

abundance: many
v_gene: TRBV11-2
j_gene: TRBJ1-2
d_gene: TRBD1
CDR3nt: TGTGCCAGCAGCTTAGAAAGGACAGGTCCATTCTATGGCTACACCTTC
CDR3aa: CASSLERTGPFYGYTF

abundance: -
v_gene: TRBV19
j_gene: TRBJ1-1
d_gene: -
CDR3nt: TGTGCCAGTAGGGGTCACGGGGGAAAGGGCACTGAAGCTTTCTTT
CDR3aa: CASRGHGGKGTEAFF

abundance: -
v_gene: TRBV30
j_gene: TRBJ1-3
d_gene: -
CDR3nt: TGTGCTGGGACACGGGGAAACACCATATATTTT
CDR3aa: CAGTRGNTIYF

abundance: -
v_gene: TRBV12-3/TRBV12-4
j_gene: TRBJ2-5
d_gene: -
CDR3nt: TGTGCCAGCAGTTTGGGTCTAACAGCGAAAGAGACCCAGTACTTC
CDR3aa: CASSLGLTAKETQYF

abundance: many
v_gene: TRBV2
j_gene: TRBJ1-1
d_gene: -
CDR3nt: TGTGCCAGCATATGGGGAACTGAAGCTTTCTTT
CDR3aa: CASIWGTEAFF

abundance: -
v_gene: TRBV7-1
j_gene: TRBJ1-2
d_gene: -
CDR3nt: TGTGCCAGCACCTCCTTGACCTTAACAGGGTCGAGGCGAGGAGGATATAACTATGGCTACACCTTC
CDR3aa: CASTSLTLTGSRRGGYNYGYTF

abundance: -
v_gene: TRBV5-1
j_gene: TRBJ2-5
d_gene: TRBD1
CDR3nt: TGCGCCAGCAGCTTTCAGGGGGCTGAGACCCAGTACTTC
CDR3aa: CASSFQGAETQYF

abundance: many
v_gene: TRBV6-2/TRBV6-3
j_gene: TRBJ1-1
d_gene: TRBD1
CDR3nt: TGTGCCAGCAGAGCCGGACAGGCAGCTTTCTTT
CDR3aa: CASRAGQAAFF

abundance: -
v_gene: TRBV28
j_gene: TRBJ2-7
d_gene: -
CDR3nt: TGTGCCAGCAGTTTATCGTCGCGGGTCAGCTCCTACGAGCAGTACTTC
CDR3aa: CASSLSSRVSSYEQYF

abundance: many
v_gene: TRBV12-3/TRBV12-4
j_gene: TRBJ1-6
d_gene: -
CDR3nt: TGTGCCAGCACCCAATTGGATTCACCCCTCCACTTT
CDR3aa: CASTQLDSPLHF

abundance: many
v_gene: TRBV6-2/TRBV6-3
j_gene: TRBJ2-7
d_gene: -
CDR3nt: TGTGCCAGCTGTCATACAGGTCCTACCTACGAGCAGTACTTC
CDR3aa: CASCHTGPTYEQYF

abundance: many
v_gene: TRBV5-1
j_gene: TRBJ1-3
d_gene: -
CDR3nt: TGCGCCAGCAGCCAGGACACTGGAAACACCATATATTTT
CDR3aa: CASSQDTGNTIYF

abundance: many
v_gene: TRBV6-2/TRBV6-3
j_gene: TRBJ2-7
d_gene: TRBD1
CDR3nt: TGTGCCAGCCCGAGTCACAGGGGAAGACGGCAGTACTTC
CDR3aa: CASPSHRGRRQYF

abundance: many
v_gene: TRBV7-8
j_gene: TRBJ1-5
d_gene: -
CDR3nt: TGTGCCAGCAGCCCGATAGAGGGAGCGGAAAATCAGCCCCAGCATTTT
CDR3aa: CASSPIEGAENQPQHF

abundance: many
v_gene: TRBV4-1
j_gene: TRBJ1-2
d_gene: -
CDR3nt: TGCGCCAGCAGCCAAGAGATGGGCAGGACCGACTCTAACTATGGCTACACCTTC
CDR3aa: CASSQEMGRTDSNYGYTF

abundance: many
v_gene: TRBV27
j_gene: TRBJ2-2
d_gene: -
CDR3nt: TGTGCCAGCAGTTACAGGGAGACCGGGGAGCTGTTTTTT
CDR3aa: CASSYRETGELFF

abundance: -
v_gene: TRBV12-3/TRBV12-4
j_gene: TRBJ2-7
d_gene: TRBD1
CDR3nt: TGTGCCAGCAGTTTAGAACAGGGGATGAAGCAGTACTTC
CDR3aa: CASSLEQGMKQYF

abundance: many
v_gene: TRBV4-1
j_gene: TRBJ2-5
d_gene: TRBD2
CDR3nt: TGCGCCAGCAGCCGATTAGCGGGGCAAGAGACCCAGTACTTC
CDR3aa: CASSRLAGQETQYF

abundance: -
v_gene: TRBV30
j_gene: TRBJ2-7
d_gene: -
CDR3nt: TGTGCCTGGAGTGCATACAGTTACGAGCAGTACTTC
CDR3aa: CAWSAYSYEQYF

abundance: few
v_gene: TRBV5-5
j_gene: TRBJ2-5
d_gene: -
CDR3nt: TGTGCCAGCAGCTTGGTAGCTGGCGGAGTTCAAGAGACCCAGTACTTC
CDR3aa: CASSLVAGGVQETQYF

abundance: -
v_gene: TRBV28
j_gene: TRBJ1-5
d_gene: -
CDR3nt: TGTGCCAGCAGTCCTCCCCATCAGCCCCAGCATTTT
CDR3aa: CASSPPHQPQHF

abundance: many
v_gene: TRBV4-2
j_gene: TRBJ1-2
d_gene: -
CDR3nt: TGTGCCAGCAGCCAAGATAGGTCGGGGCTCTTCTACACCTTC
CDR3aa: CASSQDRSGLFYTF